What follows are 2 T cell receptor beta chains derived from one specimen sequenced in a study of shared clonotypes between healthy human individuals. Assay: immunoSEQ multiplex PCR; the TCRdb copy retains only in-frame clones and omits some. The sample lists around 2,000,000 clones, about 95% occurring once. CD8 cells regarded as naive lacked CD45RO, were positively chosen for CCR7, and omitted terminally differentiated effector memory CD45RA+ cells. Sequenced input: naive CD8+ T cells sorted from blood. The receptor set was obtained from a man between 18 and 29 years old in good health.

A remark on this clone: Other DNA sequences of this sample code for an identical CDR3. The genes are TRBV5-1 and TRBJ1-6, with D possibly being TRBD1 (5 bases). The CDR3 length is 16 residues. Trimming removed 1 base from V and 0 bases from J, with 8 bases in between. The germline V gene has CDR1 SGHRS and CDR2 YFSETQ. The CDR3 loop reads CASSLSGSSYNSPLHF. The CDR3 DNA reads as TGCGCCAGCAGCTTGTCAGGGAGCTCCTATAATTCACCCCTCCACTTT.

The rearrangement links TRBV9 to TRBJ1-4; 9 nucleotides align to TRBD1. Unmatched junction bases numbered 0, after V lost 2 bases and J lost 4 bases. In germline, CDR1 is SGDLS, CDR2 YYNGEE. CDR3 length: 14 amino acids. This CDR3 reads CASSVTGGNEKLFF. CDR3 nucleotide sequence: TGTGCCAGCAGCGTGACAGGGGGTAATGAAAAACTGTTTTTT. Full variable domain (outside the CDR3, taken from reference TRBV9 and TRBJ1-4): DSGVTQTPKHLITATGQRVTLRCSPRSGDLSVYWYQQSLDQGLQFLIQYYNGEERAKGNILERFSAQQFPDLHSELNLSSLELGDSALYFCASSVTGGNEKLFFGSGTQLSVL.